This is a list of T cell receptor beta chains from one sample in a study of PD-1 blockade in classical Hodgkin lymphoma. Repertoires were generated with immunoSEQ multiplex PCR, while TCRdb's copy carries only in-frame clones and drops some. The sample has 4,000 to 6,000 clones; about 65% are singletons. This sample comprised CD8+ T cells from blood, obtained before the fourth cycle of nivolumab. The source of these receptors is a human donor with classical Hodgkin lymphoma. Each CDR3 is given with its conserved first and last residue. The D gene is left open where the match is weak. Part of the rows lack a size; the others show once, few, many or a class for expanded clones.

TRBV6-4	TRBD2	once	TRBJ2-3	CASSPTSGYTDTQYF	TGTGCCAGCAGTCCCACTAGCGGATACACAGATACGCAGTATTTT
TRBV6-4	TRBD2	-	TRBJ2-1	CASSVSGRGVNEQFF	TGTGCCAGCAGTGTCAGCGGGAGGGGGGTCAATGAGCAGTTCTTC
TRBV30	TRBD2	large	TRBJ2-7	CAWSVSGNYEQYF	TGTGCCTGGAGTGTTAGCGGGAACTACGAGCAGTACTTC
TRBV28	TRBD2	-	TRBJ2-7	CASSFVASGRVDYEQYF	TGTGCCAGCAGTTTCGTCGCTAGCGGGAGAGTGGACTACGAGCAGTACTTC
TRBV7-9	TRBD1	-	TRBJ2-1	CASSSGQGMENEQFF	TGTGCCAGCAGCTCTGGACAGGGGATGGAAAATGAGCAGTTCTTC
TRBV16	-	few	TRBJ2-5	CASSHDRGAPETQYF	TGTGCCAGCAGCCATGACCGGGGGGCGCCGGAGACCCAGTACTTC
TRBV5-1	-	medium-sized	TRBJ2-7	CASSDTPTYEQYF	TGCGCCAGCAGCGATACGCCTACCTACGAGCAGTACTTC
TRBV27	-	-	TRBJ2-7	CASSLSSLATYEQYF	TGTGCCAGCAGTTTAAGCAGTCTAGCAACCTACGAGCAGTACTTC
TRBV11-2	-	-	TRBJ2-3	CASSLEGSTDTQYF	TGTGCCAGCAGCTTAGAGGGTTCCACAGATACGCAGTATTTT
TRBV27	TRBD2	-	TRBJ2-1	CASSFSGSGTYNEQFF	TGTGCCAGCAGCTTTAGCGGGAGTGGTACCTACAATGAGCAGTTCTTC
TRBV19	-	-	TRBJ1-2	CASSWSIPHGYTF	TGTGCCAGTAGTTGGTCCATTCCCCATGGCTACACCTTC
TRBV4-1	-	-	TRBJ2-1	CASSQVATSYNEQFF	TGCGCCAGCAGCCAAGTAGCGACATCCTACAATGAGCAGTTCTTC
TRBV19	-	-	TRBJ2-2	CASSPLSGLGSGTGELFF	TGTGCCAGTAGTCCTCTCTCTGGGCTGGGATCGGGCACCGGGGAGCTGTTTTTT
TRBV13	TRBD1	-	TRBJ1-2	CASSRGTGDGYGYTF	TGTGCCAGCAGCCGTGGGACAGGGGACGGCTATGGCTACACCTTC
TRBV7-9	-	-	TRBJ1-1	CASPTGGADRMNTEAFF	TGTGCCAGCCCCACCGGGGGGGCAGACCGAATGAACACTGAAGCTTTCTTT
TRBV27	TRBD1	-	TRBJ1-5	CASSSTGTQPQHF	TGTGCCAGCAGTTCGACAGGGACTCAGCCCCAGCATTTT
TRBV15	TRBD1	-	TRBJ2-5	CATSRQGEETQYF	TGTGCCACCAGCCGACAGGGTGAAGAGACCCAGTACTTC
TRBV5-4	-	few	TRBJ1-2	CASSLFGTPAYGYTF	TGTGCCAGCAGCTTGTTCGGGACCCCCGCCTATGGCTACACCTTC
TRBV30	-	few	TRBJ1-3	CAWESGAGNTIYF	TGTGCCTGGGAGTCAGGGGCTGGAAACACCATATATTTT
TRBV19	TRBD1	medium-sized	TRBJ1-5	CASSTTGVSNQPQHF	TGTGCCAGTAGTACGACAGGGGTCAGCAATCAGCCCCAGCATTTT
TRBV4-1	-	-	TRBJ2-1	CASSPWGDDGYNEQFF	TGCGCCAGCAGCCCCTGGGGGGACGATGGCTACAATGAGCAGTTCTTC
TRBV6-1	-	-	TRBJ1-5	CASSDLDWTYSNQPQHF	TGTGCCAGCAGTGATCTGGACTGGACTTATAGCAATCAGCCCCAGCATTTT
TRBV6-5	-	-	TRBJ2-1	CASSPSGNEQFF	TGTGCCAGCAGCCCGAGTGGCAATGAGCAGTTCTTC
TRBV4-1	-	-	TRBJ2-2	CASSQVRIGDSPGPNTGELFF	TGCGCCAGCAGCCAAGTTCGAATCGGCGACAGCCCGGGGCCGAACACCGGGGAGCTGTTTTTT
TRBV19	TRBD2	once	TRBJ2-1	CASSTPSRERFYNEQFF	TGTGCCAGTAGTACCCCTTCGCGGGAGAGGTTCTACAATGAGCAGTTCTTC
TRBV5-4	TRBD2	few	TRBJ2-7	CASKTSGSPYEQYF	TGTGCCAGCAAAACTAGCGGGAGCCCCTACGAGCAGTACTTC
TRBV5-1	-	few	TRBJ2-2	CASSLGFRNTGELFF	TGCGCCAGCAGCTTGGGGTTCCGGAACACCGGGGAGCTGTTTTTT
TRBV27	-	-	TRBJ2-7	CASSLVALGEQPSYEQYF	TGTGCCAGCAGTTTAGTGGCTCTCGGTGAGCAACCCTCCTACGAGCAGTACTTC
TRBV11-2	-	-	TRBJ2-7	CASSLEKTIYEQYF	TGTGCCAGCAGCTTAGAAAAGACGATCTACGAGCAGTACTTC
TRBV11-2	TRBD1	few	TRBJ2-7	CASSLAGTGGEQYF	TGTGCCAGCAGCTTAGCCGGGACAGGGGGCGAGCAGTACTTC